Presented here are 29 T cell receptor beta chains from one specimen sequenced in a study of blood T cell repertoires in COVID-19. The protocol was immunoSEQ multiplex PCR, while the TCRdb copy is restricted to in-frame clones and leaves out a portion. This sample yields hundreds of thousands of clones, of which roughly 86% are seen a single time; under 3% belongs to the top ten. Sequenced sample: peripheral blood. These receptor sequences come from a human donor in a cohort sampled during active COVID-19.

The chain uses TRBV7-2 and TRBJ2-5, with unresolved D. CDR1 is SGHTA, CDR2 FQGNSA, per germline. There are 13 residues in the CDR3. Trimming stripped 2 bases from V and 3 bases from J, with 7 bases between. The DNA of the CDR3 is TGTGCCAGCAGCTTAAACACTAAAGAGACCCAGTACTTC. Its translation is CASSLNTKETQYF.

Here the CDR3 DNA reads TGTGCCAGTGGACAGTCGTTCAATCAGCCCCAGCATTTT. This gives the protein CASGQSFNQPQHF. The chain joins TRBV19 to TRBJ1-5, with a weak D call TRBD1 (6 bases). Trimming pared 8 bases from V and 3 bases from J, leaving 11 bases between. Germline loops: CDR1 LNHDA, CDR2 SQIVND (reference sequence). The CDR3 extends over 13 amino acids. The whole variable domain, filled in from reference TRBV19 and TRBJ1-5, reads DGGITQSPKYLFRKEGQNVTLSCEQNLNHDAMYWYRQDPGQGLRLIYYSQIVNDFQKGDIAEGYSVSREKKESFPLTVTSAQKNPTAFYLCASGQSFNQPQHFGDGTRLSIL.

This chain links TRBV11-2 with TRBJ1-2; perhaps TRBD1 as D (6 bases). Germline CDR1 and CDR2: SGHAT and FQNNGV. V lost 2 bases and J 4 bases, leaving 17 bases between the germline ends. The CDR3 covers 16 residues. In nucleotides, the CDR3 is TGTGCCAGCAGCTTAAGGGGGGGTGGAGGCGGCTATGGCTACACCTTC. Translation: CASSLRGGGGGYGYTF.

For this clone: The junction departs from germline at one end; a sequencing error may be responsible. V and J are TRBV3-1 (or the pseudogene TRBV3-2) and TRBJ2-1, with 7 nucleotides matching TRBD2. Germline V lookup: CDR1 LGHDT, CDR2 YNNKEL (reference sequence). There are 12 residues in the CDR3. CDR3 coding DNA: TGTGCCAGCAGCCAAGATCGGGGGGTCCGGCTCTTC. Protein sequence: CASSQDRGVRLF.

Only a few counts were recorded for this clone. The chain has TRBV18 and TRBJ1-1; perhaps TRBD1 as D (6 bases). Germline CDR1 and CDR2: KGHSH and LQKENI. The V end lost 3 bases, the J end lost 4 bases, and 21 bases lay between the germline ends. This CDR3 is 17 amino acids long. The CDR3 here is CASSPLGGFGGPTEAFF. The CDR3 DNA sequence: TGTGCCAGCTCACCTCTAGGAGGATTCGGGGGGCCCACTGAAGCTTTCTTT.

This clone was found a few times. This chain links TRBV3-1 (or the pseudogene TRBV3-2) with TRBJ2-1, with unresolved D. The CDR3 has 13 residues. The ends were cut back, 5 bases at V and 8 bases at J, with 13 bases in the middle. Germline V lookup: CDR1 LGHDT, CDR2 YNNKEL (reference sequence). The CDR3 region has the DNA TGTGCCAGCAGCACCCAGACTTGGGATGAGCAGTTCTTC. Translation gives CASSTQTWDEQFF.

The rearrangement uses TRBV2 and TRBJ2-7, with D perhaps matching TRBD2 (5 bases). The CDR3 sequence is 14 residues long. Trimming stripped 1 base from V and 2 bases from J, with 9 bases between. Germline V gene data show CDR1 as SNHLY and CDR2 as FYNNEI. The DNA for the CDR3 is TGTGCCAGCAGTGAAGGTTCCGGGGCCTACGAGCAGTACTTC. Its protein product is CASSEGSGAYEQYF.

This chain uses TRBV5-4 with TRBJ2-1, with D perhaps TRBD1 (5 bases). CDR3 length equals 16 residues. V dropped 2 bases and J dropped 1 base, with 13 bases sitting between them. Germline values: CDR1 SGHNT, CDR2 YYREEE (reference sequence). The CDR3 spells CASSFAGIRSYNEQFF. The CDR3 bases are TGTGCCAGCAGCTTCGCAGGGATCAGGTCCTACAATGAGCAGTTCTTC.

This chain uses TRBV5-3 with TRBJ1-5; tentatively, D is TRBD1 (5 bases). TRBV5-3 is reported as an ORF; its role is uncertain. CDR3 length: 17 residues. Deletions cut 3 bases from V and 0 bases from J, with 16 bases between. CDR3 loop: CARSWDFKCLSNQPQHF. The CDR3 region has the DNA TGTGCCAGAAGCTGGGACTTTAAATGCCTTAGCAATCAGCCCCAGCATTTT.

The chain uses TRBV28 and TRBJ2-7; TRBD1 agrees at 8 bases. Germline V CDR1 and CDR2: MDHEN, SYDVKM. The V segment lost 6 bases and the J segment 0 bases; nucleotides outside the gene matches: 7. The CDR3 has 15 residues. The CDR3 coding sequence is TGTGCCAGCAGCCTATCGGACAGGGACTCCTACGAGCAGTACTTC. Translated, it gives CASSLSDRDSYEQYF.

The chain uses TRBV18 and TRBJ1-2, with 9 bases matching TRBD1. Germline V lookup: CDR1 KGHSH, CDR2 LQKENI. Unmatched junction bases numbered 6, after V lost 3 bases and J lost 4 bases. The CDR3 consists of 15 residues. The CDR3 loop reads CASSPPGQGSYGYTF. The CDR3 DNA reads TGTGCCAGCTCACCTCCGGGACAGGGAAGCTATGGCTACACCTTC.

The chain carries TRBV21-1 and TRBJ2-1; the table's D call TRBD2 went unverified against the DNA. TRBV21-1 represents a pseudogene. The CDR3 runs to 15 residues. CDR3 DNA: TGTGCCAGCAGCAAACGGGCGGACTCTCGCAATGAGCAGTTCTTC. It is translated as CASSKRADSRNEQFF.

The chain uses TRBV27 and TRBJ1-2; D is possibly TRBD1 (5 bases). CDR3 length: 18 residues. Per germline, CDR1 MNHEY and CDR2 SMNVEV (reference sequence). Between the trimmed V and J ends, which lost 0 bases and 10 bases, there was a span of 27 bases. CDR3 residues: CASSLSLVGGGRSQDYTF. CDR3 coding DNA: TGTGCCAGCAGTTTATCGCTCGTGGGGGGGGGACGATCTCAAGACTACACCTTC.

The V call is TRBV29-1, the J call TRBJ1-1; tentatively, D is TRBD1 (5 bases). The germline CDR1 and CDR2 sequences are SQVTM and ANQGSEA. V was pared by 6 bases and J by 8 bases, with 10 bases between. CDR3 size: 10 residues. CDR3 region: CSVTPGEAFF. CDR3 coding DNA: TGCAGCGTCACGCCAGGGGAAGCTTTCTTT.

As DNA, the CDR3 is TGTGCCAGCAGCGCTGCAGGGGAAGGCTACACCTTC. It encodes CASSAAGEGYTF. The V and J genes are TRBV9 and TRBJ1-2, with a weak D call TRBD1 (6 bases). Germline V gene lookup returns CDR1 SGDLS and CDR2 YYNGEE. V was clipped by 3 bases and J by 8 bases, with 11 bases between them. CDR3 size: 12 residues.

The V call is TRBV7-3, the J call TRBJ2-3, with 11 bases aligning to TRBD2. The length of the CDR3 is 16 residues. CDR1 is SGHTA, CDR2 FQGTGA, per germline. Losses at the gene ends were 5 bases for V and 6 bases for J; bases not matched to a gene: 10. CDR3 bases: TGTGCCAGCAGCCGGACTAGCGGGTCCGCATCGGATACGCAGTATTTT. It translates to CASSRTSGSASDTQYF.

V is TRBV2 and J is TRBJ1-2; D possibly corresponds to TRBD1 (5 bases). The CDR3 is 15 amino acids. V was trimmed by 6 bases and J by 5 bases, leaving 19 bases between them. Looked up from germline, CDR1 is SNHLY and CDR2 is FYNNEI. The CDR3 DNA sequence: TGTGCCAGCAGGAAAATCCGGGACGGACTATATGGCTACACCTTC. Protein sequence: CASRKIRDGLYGYTF.

This chain links TRBV4-2 with TRBJ2-2; maybe TRBD1 (6 bases). The CDR3 is 16 residues long. The V end was cut by 4 bases, the J end by 6 bases, with 18 bases between. Germline V gene lookup returns CDR1 LGHNA and CDR2 YNFKEQ. The CDR3 region is CASSPETGSGPGELFF. The CDR3 DNA reads as TGTGCCAGCAGCCCCGAAACAGGGTCGGGCCCCGGGGAGCTGTTTTTT.

This sequence joins TRBV19 and TRBJ1-5; TRBD1 matches at 7 bases. The CDR3 has 15 amino acids. The ends lost 4 bases at V and 0 bases at J; junction bases unmatched: 3. Germline V CDR1 and CDR2: LNHDA, SQIVND (reference sequence). CDR3 loop: CASSRDRNSNQPQHF. For the CDR3, the DNA is TGTGCCAGTAGTAGGGACAGAAATAGCAATCAGCCCCAGCATTTT.

V is TRBV4-1 and J is TRBJ2-1, with D possibly matching TRBD1 (7 bases). Germline V CDR1 and CDR2: MGHRA, YSYEKL. The ends were cut back, 3 bases at V and 4 bases at J, with 19 bases in the middle. This CDR3 has 17 residues. CDR3 nucleotides: TGCGCCAGCAGCCACCAAAGGGGGGACAGCGGATACAATGAGCAGTTCTTC. It codes for CASSHQRGDSGYNEQFF.

This chain joins TRBV19 and TRBJ2-1; 9 positions agree with TRBD2. The CDR3 loop spans 15 amino acids. CDR1 is LNHDA and CDR2 is SQIVND in the germline V gene (reference sequence). With V trimmed by 5 bases and J by 9 bases, 11 bases remained unmatched. The CDR3 DNA is TGTGCCAGTAGTGCAGGGGGTAGCGGGAGTGGTGAGCAGTTCTTC. The encoded protein is CASSAGGSGSGEQFF. Variable domain in full (rest from reference TRBV19 and TRBJ2-1): DGGITQSPKYLFRKEGQNVTLSCEQNLNHDAMYWYRQDPGQGLRLIYYSQIVNDFQKGDIAEGYSVSREKKESFPLTVTSAQKNPTAFYLCASSAGGSGSGEQFFGPGTRLTVL.

The V gene is TRBV7-9, the J gene TRBJ1-1; TRBD1 aligns across 7 bases. Germline V gene lookup returns CDR1 SEHNR and CDR2 FQNEAQ (reference sequence). V lost 5 bases, J lost 3 bases, and 9 bases stayed unmatched. The CDR3 loop spans 15 amino acids. For the CDR3, the DNA is TGTGCCAGCAGCACGACGGACAGGTGGGACACTGAAGCTTTCTTT. Translating gives CASSTTDRWDTEAFF.

The chain uses TRBV7-2 and TRBJ1-5; D ambiguous. The V gene lost 4 bases and the J gene lost 1 base, with 11 bases spanning the gap. Germline CDR1 is SGHTA and CDR2 is FQGNSA. This CDR3 contains 15 residues. The CDR3 bases are TGTGCCAGCAGCTCCATGGGCGGGAGCAATCAGCCCCAGCATTTT. This encodes CASSSMGGSNQPQHF. The full variable domain, its missing parts supplied by reference TRBV7-2 and TRBJ1-5, is GAGVSQSPSNKVTEKGKDVELRCDPISGHTALYWYRQSLGQGLEFLIYFQGNSAPDKSGLPSDRFSAERTGGSVSTLTIQRTQQEDSAVYLCASSSMGGSNQPQHFGDGTRLSIL.

The chain carries TRBV4-2 and TRBJ1-1; TRBD1 matches at 11 bases. Germline V lookup: CDR1 LGHNA, CDR2 YNFKEQ. This CDR3 contains 21 residues. The junction had 24 bases not matched to a gene; V was cut back by 4 bases and J by 5 bases. The CDR3 here is CASSLVPAGSGQGAQWTEAFF. CDR3 DNA: TGTGCCAGCAGCCTCGTACCTGCCGGCTCAGGACAGGGGGCCCAATGGACTGAAGCTTTCTTT.

CDR3 sequence: CASSGRGSGETQYF. The DNA for the CDR3 is TGCGCCAGCAGTGGGCGGGGGAGCGGAGAGACCCAGTACTTC. The J gene is TRBJ2-5, the V gene TRBV5-1; TRBD2 aligns across 7 bases. The germline V gene has CDR1 SGHRS and CDR2 YFSETQ. This CDR3 contains 14 residues. V trimming: 5 bases; J trimming: 4 bases; junction bases outside the gene matches: 8.

The V gene is TRBV28, the J gene TRBJ1-6; the D gene is possibly TRBD1 (5 bases). The CDR3 loop spans 15 amino acids. V dropped 7 bases and J dropped 14 bases, with 24 bases sitting between them. Germline CDR1 and CDR2: MDHEN and SYDVKM. CDR3 nucleotides: TGTGCCAGCAAAACCGGAGGGACCGCCGTGGAATCCCTCCACTTT. As protein: CASKTGGTAVESLHF.

The chain carries TRBV11-3 and TRBJ2-2; maybe TRBD1 (5 bases). The CDR3 is 13 amino acids. From germline, CDR1 is SGHNT and CDR2 YENEEA. V was shortened by 4 bases and J by 3 bases, with 6 bases between the two germline ends. The CDR3 is CASSSGHTGELFF. CDR3 bases: TGTGCCAGCAGCTCAGGGCACACCGGGGAGCTGTTTTTT.

Here the CDR3 reads CASSYGRLAGANTGELFF. The CDR3 DNA sequence: TGTGCCAGCAGTTACGGCCGGCTAGCGGGAGCGAACACCGGGGAGCTGTTTTTT. J is TRBJ2-2 and V is TRBV6-2 or TRBV6-3, with TRBD2 matching 10 bases. Losses at the gene ends were 2 bases for V and 0 bases for J; bases not matched to a gene: 6. There are 18 residues in the CDR3. Germline V lookup: CDR1 MNHEY, CDR2 SVGEGT.

V gene TRBV30 combines with J gene TRBJ2-2; the D is unclear. Germline V lookup: CDR1 GTSNPN, CDR2 SVGIG (reference sequence). Trimming left V 4 bases short and J 6 bases short, with 15 bases between. The CDR3 length is 14 residues. CDR3 region: CAWKPRGKAGELFF. The CDR3 nucleotides are TGTGCCTGGAAGCCCCGAGGAAAGGCCGGGGAGCTGTTTTTT.